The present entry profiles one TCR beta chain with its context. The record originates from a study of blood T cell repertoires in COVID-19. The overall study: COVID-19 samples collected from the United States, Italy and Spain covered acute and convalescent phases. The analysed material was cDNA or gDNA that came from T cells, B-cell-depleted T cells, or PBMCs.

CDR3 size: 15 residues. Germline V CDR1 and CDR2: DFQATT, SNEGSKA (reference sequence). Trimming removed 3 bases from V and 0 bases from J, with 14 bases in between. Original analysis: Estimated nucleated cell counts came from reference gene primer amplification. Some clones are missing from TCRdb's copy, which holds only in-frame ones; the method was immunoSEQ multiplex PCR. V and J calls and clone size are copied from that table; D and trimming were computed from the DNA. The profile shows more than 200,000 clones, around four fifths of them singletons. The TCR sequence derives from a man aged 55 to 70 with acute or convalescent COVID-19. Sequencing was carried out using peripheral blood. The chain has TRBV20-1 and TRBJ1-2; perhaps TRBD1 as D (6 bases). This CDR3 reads CSASRRQAANYGYTF. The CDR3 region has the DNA TGCAGTGCTAGTCGCCGACAGGCCGCTAACTATGGCTACACCTTC.